This record covers a single TCR beta chain. The antigen is unknown. The sample comes from a study of post-analysis software for immune sequencing data. Points from the study as a whole: In patients, TRBV5-6, TRBV5-1 and TRBV20-1 belonged to five or six TRBV segments found more frequently than in controls. Compared with controls, patients showed significantly lower normalized Chao1 diversity.

Unique molecular identifiers were present in the TCR beta cDNA libraries. One entry per CDR3 protein, called by TCRdb with MiXCR from the PCR reads. The sample shows roughly 620,000 distinct CDR3 sequences, 44% of them seen only once. The germline gives CDR1 WSHSY, CDR2 SAAADI. Trimming took off 10 bases at V and 0 bases at J, with 16 bases between the two ends. The CDR3 is made up of 15 amino acids. This TCR came from a girl aged 10 to 17 with multiple sclerosis. V usage is TRBV10-2 and J usage is TRBJ2-4, with D tentatively TRBD2 (7 bases). Sequenced material: blood. The CDR3 DNA reads TGCGCCACTAAAGGGGGGGTCCTAGCCAAAAACATTCAGTACTTC. Its translation is CATKGGVLAKNIQYF.